This T cell receptor beta chain appears in the sequencing data of a study of PD-L1 blockade in urothelial cancer. About the research overall: Males with urothelial cancer arising in the bladder constituted about 90% of the roughly 30 patients. Samples came from 3 weeks, at the second dose, and 6 weeks into treatment. Blood samples contained a median about 150,000 T cells.

CDR3 length equals 14 residues. V lost 6 bases and J lost 4; bases outside the gene matches: 7. The germline V gene has CDR1 SGHTA and CDR2 FQGTGA. The sample's time point: pretreatment peripheral blood. In each PCR, synthetic TCR analog templates were spiked in. The table came from immunoSEQ multiplex PCR; TCRdb's copy has only in-frame clones and leaves some out. The sample has roughly 50,000 clones, around 75% seen once. The source of this sequence is a man aged 65 to 79 with urothelial cancer. The chain joins TRBV7-3 to TRBJ1-1, with 8 nucleotides matching TRBD1. This material consisted of PBMCs, taken around atezolizumab (anti-PD-L1) treatment. The DNA of the CDR3 is TGTGCCAGCAGTCTTACAGGGGGTGGCACTGAAGCTTTCTTT. Its translation is CASSLTGGGTEAFF.